One sample yielded the 31 T cell receptor beta chains listed below, sequenced in a study of T cells in Graves' hyperthyroidism and ophthalmopathy. Template material for amplifying TCR beta CDR3 regions consisted of RNA transcripts. During a first-round RT-PCR of the TCR CDR3, the HTBI primer set was used. TCRdb called the multiplex PCR reads again in MiXCR, with one record for every CDR3 protein. The sample gives nearly 600,000 distinct CDR3 sequences, 11% to 15% of which show up once; 4.5% to 6% is in the top ten. The specimen was blood. Source of these receptors: a woman in her thirties with Graves' hyperthyroidism that later progressed to Graves' ophthalmopathy.

This clonotype appeared many times. The V call is TRBV24-1, the J call TRBJ1-2, with D tentatively TRBD1 (5 bases). The CDR3 length is 14 residues. Trimming took off 3 bases at V and 2 bases at J, with 9 bases between the two ends. Per germline, CDR1 KGHDR and CDR2 SFDVKD. The DNA for the CDR3 is TGTGCCACCAGTGATCGGGGGTCAAACTATGGCTACACCTTC. Protein: CATSDRGSNYGYTF.

This clonotype was detected only a few times. Given a much more abundant clone one base away, this may be a read error. V is TRBV12-3 or TRBV12-4 and J is TRBJ1-1, with TRBD1 matching 9 bases. The CDR3 is 16 residues long. The CDR3 nucleotides read TGTGCCAGCAGTCTCAGTCCCGGGACAGGGAACACTGGAGCTTTCTTT. Translation gives CASSLSPGTGNTGAFF.

This clonotype has ten or more counts. This chain uses TRBV6-2 or TRBV6-3 with TRBJ2-3; D not resolved. The CDR3 is made up of 14 amino acids. V lost 6 bases to trimming and J lost 3 bases, with 13 bases between them. Germline V CDR1 and CDR2: MNHEY, SVGEGT. The CDR3 here is CASRDLQRTDTQYF. CDR3 in DNA: TGTGCCAGCAGAGATCTACAGAGGACAGATACGCAGTATTTT.

The CDR3 nucleotides are TGTGCCAGTAGTATAGGAGTTTACCCGGATGAGCAGTTCTTC. Protein: CASSIGVYPDEQFF. The chain couples TRBV19 to TRBJ2-1, with unresolved D. Germline V gene lookup returns CDR1 LNHDA and CDR2 SQIVND (reference sequence). The CDR3 is 14 amino acids. The ends were cut back, 1 base at V and 8 bases at J, with 12 bases in the middle.

The chain carries TRBV7-9 and TRBJ2-2, with D possibly matching TRBD2 (6 bases). The germline V gene has CDR1 SEHNR and CDR2 FQNEAQ (reference sequence). Trimming removed 10 bases from V and 3 bases from J, with 36 bases in between. The CDR3 runs to 21 residues. The CDR3 DNA follows: TGTGCCATCAGTGCCGCCGTCTCGGACTACGTACATTTAACTTACACCGGGGAGCTGTTTTTT. Translation: CAISAAVSDYVHLTYTGELFF.

The sample holds many counts of this clonotype. This chain joins TRBV19 and TRBJ2-3; 7 nucleotides line up with TRBD1. Germline V gives CDR1 LNHDA, CDR2 SQIVND (reference sequence). J lost 3 bases, V lost 8 bases, and 11 bases had no gene match. The CDR3 is 15 residues long. CDR3 region: CASSADRVRTDTQYF. Here the CDR3 DNA reads TGTGCCAGTTCCGCCGACAGGGTTCGGACAGATACGCAGTATTTT.

The table lists this clonotype with many counts. J is TRBJ2-7 and V is TRBV20-1, with 7 nucleotides matching TRBD2. This CDR3 spans 13 amino acids. CDR1 and CDR2 (germline): DFQATT, SNEGSKA (reference sequence). V lost 2 bases, J lost 3 bases, and 4 bases stayed unmatched. In nucleotides, the CDR3 is TGCAGTGCTAGACAGGGACTAAACTACGAGCAGTACTTC. Its protein product is CSARQGLNYEQYF.

Regarding this clonotype: This may be a read error: a much more frequent sequence differs by one nucleotide. The rearrangement joins TRBV11-3 to TRBJ1-6; D possibly corresponds to TRBD1 (6 bases). V lost 5 bases and J 13 bases, leaving 18 bases between the germline ends. Germline-derived CDR1 and CDR2 are SGHNT and YENEEA. The CDR3 spans 14 residues. As DNA, the CDR3 is TGTGCCAGCAGCCCAGGGGCAGGGGTGGCGCCCCTCCACTTT. Translating gives CASSPGAGVAPLHF. Full variable domain (rest looked up from reference TRBV11-3 and TRBJ1-6): EAGVVQSPRYKIIEKKQPVAFWCNPISGHNTLYWYLQNLGQGPELLIRYENEEAVDDSQLPKDRFSAERLKGVDSTLKIQPAELGDSAVYLCASSPGAGVAPLHFGNGTRLTVT.

The chain carries TRBV20-1 and TRBJ1-6; TRBD1 is a possible D gene (5 bases). CDR3 length: 16 amino acids. V was shortened by 4 bases and J by 9 bases, with 22 bases between the two germline ends. CDR1 and CDR2 (germline): DFQATT, SNEGSKA (reference sequence). CDR3 protein: CSATPGLPPTGSPLHF. In DNA, the CDR3 is TGCAGTGCTACTCCGGGACTTCCACCCACGGGTTCACCCCTCCACTTT.

The J gene is TRBJ2-5, the V gene TRBV30, with 13 bases fitting TRBD2. J lost 4 bases, V lost 5 bases, and 7 bases had no gene match. CDR3 length: 15 amino acids. Germline lookup yields CDR1 GTSNPN and CDR2 SVGIG (reference sequence). This CDR3 is CAWRTSGRGGETQYF. The CDR3 DNA reads as TGTGCCTGGCGGACTAGCGGGAGAGGGGGAGAGACCCAGTACTTC. The whole variable domain, filled in from reference TRBV30 and TRBJ2-5, reads SQTIHQWPATLVQPVGSPLSLECTVEGTSNPNLYWYRQAAGRGLQLLFYSVGIGQISSEVPQNLSASRPQDRQFILSSKKLLLSDSGFYLCAWRTSGRGGETQYFGPGTRLLVL.

This clonotype occurred many times. J is TRBJ1-4 and V is TRBV20-1, with D possibly matching TRBD1 (5 bases). Germline assignment: CDR1 DFQATT and CDR2 SNEGSKA (reference sequence). The CDR3 covers 13 residues. V was trimmed by 6 bases and J by 6 bases, leaving 14 bases between them. In DNA, the CDR3 is TGCAGTGCAACCGGGACCGGTGATGAAAAACTGTTTTTT. As protein: CSATGTGDEKLFF.

This clonotype showed up many times. The chain links TRBV6-2 or TRBV6-3 to TRBJ1-1; 10 bases match TRBD1. Losses at the gene ends were 9 bases for V and 4 bases for J; bases not matched to a gene: 20. In germline, CDR1 is MNHEY, CDR2 SVGEGT. The CDR3 loop spans 18 amino acids. The CDR3 loop reads CASTKFTAGQGYFTEAFF. The CDR3 DNA reads as TGTGCCAGTACTAAATTCACCGCGGGACAGGGGTATTTCACTGAAGCTTTCTTT.

This chain uses TRBV11-3 with TRBJ2-7; 10 bases match TRBD2. Germline-derived CDR1 and CDR2 are SGHNT and YENEEA. The length of the CDR3 is 18 residues. With 0 bases clipped from V and 2 bases from J, the junction kept 10 bases outside the gene matches. CDR3 loop: CASSLDPLISGRAYEQYF. For the CDR3, the DNA is TGTGCCAGCAGCTTAGATCCCCTCATCAGCGGGAGGGCCTACGAGCAGTACTTC.

This clonotype was found many times. The chain couples TRBV12-5 to TRBJ2-3; D possibly corresponds to TRBD2 (6 bases). Germline V gene sequence: CDR1 LGHNT, CDR2 FRNRAP. V gave up 7 bases and J gave up 3 bases, with 11 bases separating them. The CDR3 is made up of 13 amino acids. The CDR3 is CASAPGTTDTQYF. CDR3 nucleotide sequence: TGTGCTAGTGCTCCGGGGACTACAGATACGCAGTATTTT.

The rearrangement uses TRBV6-5 and TRBJ2-1; 8 bases line up with TRBD1. Per the germline V gene, CDR1 is MNHEY and CDR2 is SVGAGI. V gave up 4 bases and J gave up 10 bases; unmatched junction bases: 9. The CDR3 has 14 amino acids. The DNA of the CDR3 is TGTGCCAGCAGTTGGGACAGGAAGGGGCTCGAGCAGTTCTTC. Translation gives CASSWDRKGLEQFF.

The chain employs TRBV25-1 and TRBJ2-2; 8 bases are a match to TRBD2. The CDR3 sequence is 17 residues long. Germline loops: CDR1 MGHDK, CDR2 SYGVNS. Trimming removed 3 bases from V and 4 bases from J; junction bases left unmatched: 10. The CDR3, as DNA: TGTGCCAGCAGTGACGTTGGGGCGGGAGGTCCCACCGGGGAGCTGTTTTTT. Protein sequence: CASSDVGAGGPTGELFF.

The sample holds many counts of this clonotype. The rearrangement links TRBV12-3 or TRBV12-4 to TRBJ1-4; 9 nucleotides align to TRBD1. The CDR3 is made up of 16 amino acids. J lost 3 bases, V lost 4 bases, and 6 bases had no gene match. The CDR3 spells CASSSGGQGANEKLFF. For the CDR3, the DNA is TGTGCCAGCAGTTCGGGGGGACAGGGAGCTAATGAAAAACTGTTTTTT.

This clonotype was observed a few times. This chain's CDR3 is CSVKDRTDTQYF. In DNA, the CDR3 is TGCAGCGTTAAGGACAGAACAGATACGCAGTATTTT. This sequence joins TRBV20-1 and TRBJ2-3, with D perhaps TRBD1 (6 bases). CDR3 length: 12 residues. Germline CDR1 reads DFQATT; CDR2 reads SNEGSKA (reference sequence).

Ten or more counts support this clonotype. This sequence joins TRBV28 and TRBJ2-2; 9 bases match TRBD2. Per the germline V gene, CDR1 is MDHEN and CDR2 is SYDVKM. The CDR3 sequence is 16 residues long. Germline trimming cut 5 bases from V and 7 bases from J; bases unmatched to any gene: 11. The CDR3 DNA is TGTGCCAGCAGTCTTCCTAGCGGGAATAAGTACGGGGAGCTGTTTTTT. This translates into CASSLPSGNKYGELFF.

To note about this clonotype: The missing conserved phenylalanine or tryptophan at the end of this CDR3 makes a read error likely. The V call is TRBV19, the J call TRBJ1-3; possibly TRBD1 for D (6 bases). V lost 3 bases, J lost 0 bases, and 12 bases lay in between. The germline V gene encodes CDR1 LNHDA and CDR2 SQIVND (reference sequence). The CDR3 loop spans 16 amino acids. This CDR3 reads CASSMRRGFSGNTIYS. Here the CDR3 DNA reads TGTGCCAGTAGTATGAGGAGGGGGTTCTCTGGAAACACCATATATTCT.

This clonotype was counted only a few times. The gene calls are TRBV20-1 and TRBJ2-3; D not resolved. V lost 1 base, J lost 1 base, and 9 bases lay in between. CDR3 size: 14 residues. CDR1 is DFQATT and CDR2 is SNEGSKA in the germline V gene (reference sequence). The CDR3 DNA reads TGCAGTGCTAGAGCCCTATCGGGCACAGATACGCAGTATTTT. The encoded protein is CSARALSGTDTQYF.

This clonotype was seen repeatedly, ten times or more. This chain links TRBV18 with TRBJ1-1; 10 positions match TRBD1. Per germline, CDR1 KGHSH and CDR2 LQKENI. J gave up 7 bases and V 0 bases, and 11 bases lay outside the gene matches. This CDR3 has 17 residues. CDR3: CASSPPFGTGERGEAFF. Written as DNA, the CDR3 is TGTGCCAGCTCACCACCTTTTGGGACAGGGGAACGGGGTGAAGCTTTCTTT.

In its sample, this clonotype was seen a few times. The V gene is TRBV27, the J gene TRBJ1-1; D is perhaps TRBD1 (5 bases). V shed 2 bases and J shed 3 bases, with 19 bases lying between them. CDR1 and CDR2 (germline): MNHEY, SMNVEV (reference sequence). This CDR3 is 17 amino acids long. CDR3 loop: CASSLTRPGTFHTEAFF. The CDR3 nucleotides are TGTGCCAGCAGTTTAACCCGACCCGGGACTTTCCACACTGAAGCTTTCTTT.

Many counts were recorded for this clonotype. V usage is TRBV28 and J usage is TRBJ2-5; D might be TRBD1 (5 bases). The CDR3 totals 13 residues. Germline V gene sequence: CDR1 MDHEN, CDR2 SYDVKM. V was trimmed by 6 bases and J by 1 base, leaving 9 bases between them. The chain's CDR3 is CASSPGIQETQYF. The DNA for the CDR3 is TGTGCCAGCAGCCCAGGGATCCAAGAGACCCAGTACTTC.

This clonotype has ten or more counts. The gene calls are TRBV7-2 and TRBJ1-5; TRBD1 is a possible D gene (6 bases). This CDR3 has 13 residues. Germline V lookup: CDR1 SGHTA, CDR2 FQGNSA. Trimming removed 5 bases at V and 5 bases at J, with 10 bases between. The CDR3 region has the DNA TGTGCCAGCAGCCGAAGACAGGATCAGCCCCAGCATTTT. Amino acids: CASSRRQDQPQHF.

This clonotype was seen at least ten times. The J gene is TRBJ2-3, the V gene TRBV6-1; 10 bases agree with TRBD2. CDR3 length: 20 amino acids. Losses at the gene ends were 6 bases for V and 2 bases for J; bases not matched to a gene: 20. The germline gives CDR1 MNHNS, CDR2 SASEGT. The CDR3 bases are TGTGCCAGCAGCCTCTACGCCATATCGGGACTAGCGCTTTCCACAGATACGCAGTATTTT. This codes for CASSLYAISGLALSTDTQYF.

This clonotype was seen a handful of times. The chain couples TRBV29-1 to TRBJ2-5; the D is unclear. Germline lookup yields CDR1 SQVTM and CDR2 ANQGSEA. V gave up 7 bases and J gave up 0 bases, with 9 bases separating them. The CDR3 length is 12 residues. The chain's CDR3 is CSATRDQETQYF. The CDR3 DNA sequence: TGCAGCGCGACAAGGGACCAAGAGACCCAGTACTTC.

As concerns this clonotype: This could be a read error, since a much larger clone is one nucleotide away. The conserved closing phenylalanine or tryptophan is absent in this CDR3, likely reflecting a read error. V usage is TRBV30 and J usage is TRBJ2-1; D remains unclear. Germline CDR1 and CDR2: GTSNPN and SVGIG (reference sequence). This CDR3 has 11 amino acids. The ends were cut back, 3 bases at V and 5 bases at J, with 5 bases in the middle. In nucleotides, the CDR3 is TGTGCCTGGAGCGATAACAATGAGCAGTTCTGC. Translated, it gives CAWSDNNEQFC.

Notes on this clonotype: A much larger clone differs from this one at a single base, so this may be a read error. The chain has TRBV7-2 and TRBJ2-7, with D perhaps matching TRBD2 (6 bases). Germline values: CDR1 SGHTA, CDR2 FQGNSA. The CDR3 runs to 13 residues. The CDR3 region has the DNA TGTGCCAGCAGCCCGACGGGGGTGTACGTGCAGTACTTC. The encoded protein is CASSPTGVYVQYF.

This clonotype has a count of ten or more. This chain joins TRBV10-2 and TRBJ2-1; D tentatively reads TRBD1 or TRBD2 (5 bases each). Trimming shortened V by 4 bases and J by 6 bases, and 16 bases separated the two germline ends. From germline, CDR1 is WSHSY and CDR2 SAAADI. The CDR3 sequence is 15 residues long. As DNA, the CDR3 is TGCGCCAGCAGTGGGGGCCGGTTCGGAGGCAATGAGCAGTTCTTC. Its translation: CASSGGRFGGNEQFF.

The sample holds many counts of this clonotype. CDR3 sequence (DNA): TGTGCCAGTAGTATCTTCCAGGGGACTAGCGGCAATGAGCAGTTCTTC. It codes for CASSIFQGTSGNEQFF. V usage is TRBV19 and J usage is TRBJ2-1; 11 nucleotides align to TRBD2. The CDR3 sequence is 16 residues long. Germline V gives CDR1 LNHDA, CDR2 SQIVND (reference sequence). Trimming cost V 3 bases and J 6 bases; bases outside gene matches: 7.